These 2 T cell receptor beta chains came from one sample sequenced in a study of T cells expressing NK-cell markers. TCRdb re-called the 5' RACE reads; every CDR3 protein appears as one record, without DNA. This sample's table reports over 150,000 distinct CDR3 sequences. Sequenced: blood T cells: a sorted CD56 or NKG2C T cell subset, CD4+ or CD8+ T cells, or bulk PBMC T cells (not recorded which). Receptors originate from a woman in her fifties or sixties in good health.

This chain connects TRBV6-5 to TRBJ2-1; the TCRdb D gene call, TRBD1, has no DNA to confirm it. Germline CDR1 is MNHEY and CDR2 is SVGAGI. This CDR3 is built from 14 residues. The CDR3 region is CASSYVGGRTEQFF.

This chain uses TRBV25-1 with TRBJ1-1; the TCRdb D gene call, TRBD1, has no DNA to confirm it. Germline CDR1 and CDR2: MGHDK and SYGVNS. The CDR3 contains 12 residues. CDR3 loop: CASTAGDTEAFF.